This T cell receptor beta chain was documented in a study of glioma-infiltrating T cells. Amplification of TCR alpha and beta CDR3 regions from RNA used iRepertoire nested multiplex PCR. Input was 100-400 ng of tissue mRNA or PBMC total RNA. Each CDR3 protein gets one entry after TCRdb re-called the multiplex PCR reads with MiXCR. Among 90,000 to 110,000 distinct CDR3 sequences listed, about 25% were seen once. The CDR3 runs 12 residues. With 6 bases removed from V and 7 bases from J, the gap between germline ends came to 12 bases. Germline loops: CDR1 MNHEY, CDR2 SMNVEV (reference sequence). Findings of the study overall: Above-expected tissue-blood divergence occurred in all gliomas, most in low-grade ones.

This clonotype showed up just once. Its target is not known. This TCR was sampled from a human donor with low-grade glioma or glioblastoma, undergoing nonglioma brain surgery, or in good health (not recorded which). Sequences were obtained from glioma tissue, nonneoplastic brain tissue, or PBMCs (not recorded which). This sequence joins TRBV27 and TRBJ1-1, with no clear D. CDR3 residues: CASRPLQSEAFF. The CDR3 DNA reads TGTGCCAGCAGACCATTACAGAGTGAAGCTTTCTTT.